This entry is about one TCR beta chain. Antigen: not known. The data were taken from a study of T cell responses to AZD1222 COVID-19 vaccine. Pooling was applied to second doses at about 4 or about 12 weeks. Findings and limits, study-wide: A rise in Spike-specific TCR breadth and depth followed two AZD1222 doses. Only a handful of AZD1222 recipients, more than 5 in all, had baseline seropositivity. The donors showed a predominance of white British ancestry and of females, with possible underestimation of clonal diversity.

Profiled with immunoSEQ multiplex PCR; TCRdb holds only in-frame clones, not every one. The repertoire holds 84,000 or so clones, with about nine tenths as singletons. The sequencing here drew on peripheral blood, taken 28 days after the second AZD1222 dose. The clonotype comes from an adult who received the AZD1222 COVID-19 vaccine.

The CDR3 loop is CAWSASNPYEQYF. DNA for the CDR3: TGTGCCTGGAGTGCTAGCAACCCCTACGAGCAGTACTTC. The chain has TRBV30 and TRBJ2-7; tentatively, D is TRBD2 (5 bases). V was shortened by 1 base and J by 2 bases, with 9 bases between the two germline ends. Germline values: CDR1 GTSNPN, CDR2 SVGIG (reference sequence). The CDR3 runs 13 residues.